The 5 T cell receptor beta chains given below trace back to one sample, sequenced in a study of shared clonotypes between healthy human individuals. The repertoire was sequenced with immunoSEQ multiplex PCR; TCRdb's copy has only in-frame clones and lacks some. The sample has approximately 470,000 clones, 81% seen once; the top ten hold about an eighth. Source material: PBMCs. The receptors were gathered from a woman between 40 and 50 years old in good health. Some clones in this sample may be carry-over from other donors' samples.

This sequence joins TRBV19 and TRBJ2-7; D not certain. Germline V gives CDR1 LNHDA, CDR2 SQIVND (reference sequence). There are 11 residues in the CDR3. Trimming removed 7 bases at V and 7 bases at J, with 11 bases between. CDR3 nucleotide sequence: TGTGCCAGTAAAAACCTAGATGAGCAGTACTTC. Its protein product is CASKNLDEQYF.

This clone appeared a single time. With only one base between it and a far larger clone, this is likely a read error. V is TRBV28 and J is TRBJ2-7; D may be TRBD2 (5 bases). The CDR3 loop spans 14 amino acids. CDR1 MDHEN and CDR2 SYDVKM come from the germline V gene. The CDR3 region is CASSRPGIIHEQHF. The DNA for the CDR3 is TGTGCCAGCAGCCGGCCCGGGATAATCCACGAGCAGCACTTC.

The genes are TRBV15 and TRBJ2-5; 9 nucleotides align to TRBD1. Germline CDR1 and CDR2: LNHNV and YYDKDF (reference sequence). With 0 bases clipped from V and 5 bases from J, the junction kept 7 bases outside the gene matches. The length of the CDR3 is 16 residues. The CDR3, as DNA: TGTGCCACCAGCAGAGATCGGGACAGGGAGGGGGAGACCCAGTACTTC. Protein sequence: CATSRDRDREGETQYF.

The chain employs TRBV18 and TRBJ2-2; D gene uncertain. Between the trimmed V and J ends, which lost 5 bases and 0 bases, there was a span of 4 bases. Germline V lookup: CDR1 KGHSH, CDR2 LQKENI. This CDR3 has 13 amino acids. CDR3 residues: CASSAANTGELFF. As DNA, the CDR3 is TGTGCCAGCTCAGCGGCGAACACCGGGGAGCTGTTTTTT.

This clone was seen just once. This chain uses TRBV27 with TRBJ2-6; 7 bases map to TRBD1. CDR3 length: 16 amino acids. Trimming cost V 7 bases and J 1 base; bases outside gene matches: 7. CDR1 MNHEY and CDR2 SMNVEV come from the germline V gene (reference sequence). The CDR3 reads CASTQNRGSGANVLTF. CDR3 in DNA: TGTGCCAGCACTCAAAACAGGGGATCTGGGGCCAACGTCCTGACTTTC.